Below are 26 T cell receptor beta chains sequenced from a single sample in a study of T cells in Graves' hyperthyroidism and ophthalmopathy. Amplification of TCR beta CDR3 regions was performed using RNA transcripts as template. RT-PCR in the first round (using the HTBI primer set) targeted the TCR CDR3. MiXCR was run by TCRdb on the multiplex PCR reads, yielding one entry per CDR3 protein. Of more than 300,000 distinct CDR3 sequences listed, about 14% are singletons. Sequenced material: blood. The receptors come from a woman aged 25 to 39 with Graves' ophthalmopathy.

The chain combines TRBV13 with TRBJ2-7; D unresolved. Germline V gene lookup returns CDR1 PRHDT and CDR2 FYEKMQ (reference sequence). Trimming removed 2 bases from V and 0 bases from J, with 11 bases in between. CDR3 length: 15 residues. CDR3 DNA sequence: TGTGCCAGCAGCTTATTGGCGTCCAGCTCCTACGAGCAGTACTTC. Translation: CASSLLASSSYEQYF.

This clonotype was seen ten or more times. The V call is TRBV28, the J call TRBJ1-1, with D hard to call. CDR3 length: 14 amino acids. CDR1 is MDHEN and CDR2 is SYDVKM in the germline V gene. The V end was cut by 2 bases, the J end by 5 bases, with 12 bases between. In DNA form, the CDR3 reads TGTGCCAGCAGTTTAAGTCTGGGAAGGACTGAAGCTTTCTTT. This sequence encodes CASSLSLGRTEAFF.

This clonotype was seen many times. The gene calls are TRBV7-9 and TRBJ2-7, with TRBD1 identical over 8 bases. Trimming removed 4 bases from V and 4 bases from J; junction bases left unmatched: 9. Germline lookup yields CDR1 SEHNR and CDR2 FQNEAQ (reference sequence). CDR3 length: 15 amino acids. CDR3 sequence reads: CASSSKTGVTYEQYF. The CDR3 DNA follows: TGTGCCAGCAGCTCCAAGACAGGGGTCACTTACGAGCAGTACTTC.

This clonotype was counted at least ten times. The J gene is TRBJ1-4, the V gene TRBV20-1; 9 nucleotides agree with TRBD1. The germline V gene has CDR1 DFQATT and CDR2 SNEGSKA (reference sequence). J was trimmed by 5 bases and V by 5 bases; bases with no gene match: 3. This CDR3 is 13 amino acids long. This CDR3 reads CSAGTGINEKLFF. In nucleotides, the CDR3 is TGCAGTGCTGGGACAGGGATAAATGAAAAACTGTTTTTT.

The chain combines TRBV5-8 with TRBJ1-4; 7 positions match TRBD1. V trimming: 0 bases; J trimming: 7 bases; junction bases outside the gene matches: 9. CDR1 and CDR2 (germline): SGHTS, YDEGEE. CDR3 length: 16 residues. The CDR3 nucleotides are TGTGCCAGCAGCTTGGGGACCGGGACAGAGGGTGAAAAACTGTTTTTT. It encodes CASSLGTGTEGEKLFF.

This clonotype was observed at least ten times. CDR3 DNA: TGTGCCAGCAGACCACCGGGACAGGGGGCCCACGAGCAGTACTTC. Amino acid sequence: CASRPPGQGAHEQYF. The chain couples TRBV27 to TRBJ2-7, with 12 bases lining up with TRBD1. Germline CDR1 reads MNHEY; CDR2 reads SMNVEV (reference sequence). The CDR3 runs 15 residues. V lost 6 bases and J lost 5; bases outside the gene matches: 8.

This clonotype was seen repeatedly, ten times or more. V and J are TRBV6-1 and TRBJ2-5; D unclear. The CDR3 runs 16 residues. V dropped 5 bases and J dropped 1 base, with 17 bases sitting between them. Germline V gene sequence: CDR1 MNHNS, CDR2 SASEGT. CDR3 loop: CASSYRAFGPQETQYF. CDR3 nucleotide sequence: TGTGCCAGCAGTTATAGGGCCTTCGGCCCCCAAGAGACCCAGTACTTC.

The CDR3 protein is CAWSRGAGELFF. The CDR3 nucleotides read TGTGCCTGGAGCCGGGGAGCCGGGGAGCTGTTTTTT. The chain couples TRBV30 to TRBJ2-2; TRBD2 might be the D (5 bases). Germline CDR1 is GTSNPN and CDR2 is SVGIG (reference sequence). There are 12 residues in the CDR3. Trimming left V 3 bases short and J 6 bases short, with 8 bases between.

This clonotype has ten or more counts. The CDR3 bases are TGTGCCAGCAGTTTACTCCCCATGGGGGCCGGGTCCTACACAGATACGCAGTATTTT. Amino acid sequence: CASSLLPMGAGSYTDTQYF. The V and J genes are TRBV28 and TRBJ2-3, with D possibly TRBD1 on 6 matching bases. The germline CDR1 and CDR2 sequences are MDHEN and SYDVKM. The CDR3 covers 19 residues. Trimming pared 2 bases from V and 2 bases from J, leaving 23 bases between.

Concerning this clonotype: A read error is possible here, since a much larger clone lies one base away. DNA of the CDR3: TGTGCCAGCAGTGGAGCGGGACCTTCCTACGAGCAGTACTTC. Translated, it gives CASSGAGPSYEQYF. V usage is TRBV6-1 and J usage is TRBJ2-7, with 7 bases fitting TRBD2. The CDR3 covers 14 residues. The germline V gene has CDR1 MNHNS and CDR2 SASEGT. V lost 4 bases and J lost 1; bases outside the gene matches: 4.

This clonotype was counted ten times or more. CDR3 DNA sequence: TGTGCCAGCAGCTTAGTGACGGGGGGGCACTACAATGAGCAGTTCTTC. Amino acids: CASSLVTGGHYNEQFF. The rearrangement uses TRBV11-2 and TRBJ2-1; TRBD2 aligns across 8 bases. Trimming cost V 1 base and J 3 bases; bases outside gene matches: 5. This CDR3 is built from 16 residues. The V gene's germline CDR1 is SGHAT and CDR2 FQNNGV. The full variable domain, with the rest looked up from reference TRBV11-2 and TRBJ2-1, is EAGVAQSPRYKIIEKRQSVAFWCNPISGHATLYWYQQILGQGPKLLIQFQNNGVVDDSQLPKDRFSAERLKGVDSTLKIQPAKLEDSAVYLCASSLVTGGHYNEQFFGPGTRLTVL.

This clonotype occurred a few times. Given a much more abundant clone one base away, this may be a read error. This chain uses TRBV30 with TRBJ2-7, with 8 bases aligning to TRBD2. The CDR3 loop spans 17 amino acids. In germline, CDR1 is GTSNPN, CDR2 SVGIG (reference sequence). In nucleotides, the CDR3 is TGTGCCTGGATTCGGGCCCGGACTAGCTCAAGCTCCTACGGGCAGTACTTC. Protein product: CAWIRARTSSSSYGQYF.

J is TRBJ2-5 and V is TRBV10-2, with 10 bases fitting TRBD2. The CDR3 sequence is 15 residues long. Per germline, CDR1 WSHSY and CDR2 SAAADI. V shed 2 bases and J 2 bases; nucleotides not matched to a gene: 2. CDR3 region: CASSESSGGQETQYF. For the CDR3, the DNA is TGCGCCAGCAGTGAGAGTAGCGGGGGGCAAGAGACCCAGTACTTC.

This clonotype was seen at least ten times. The chain uses TRBV7-3 and TRBJ2-4; 7 bases map to TRBD1. CDR3 length: 16 amino acids. In germline, CDR1 is SGHTA, CDR2 FQGTGA. V was clipped by 6 bases and J by 0 bases; unmatched bases: 8. Here the CDR3 DNA reads TGTGCCAGCAGTTCCGACCACAGGGGAGCCAAAAACATTCAGTACTTC. This encodes CASSSDHRGAKNIQYF.

V and J are TRBV6-1 and TRBJ1-5, with D uncertain. Trimming stripped 4 bases from V and 2 bases from J, with 9 bases between. This CDR3 has 14 amino acids. Germline V gene sequence: CDR1 MNHNS, CDR2 SASEGT. The CDR3, as DNA: TGTGCCAGCAGTGCCTCAATTGGCAATCAGCCCCAGCATTTT. Translated, it gives CASSASIGNQPQHF.

The table lists this clonotype with many counts. This sequence joins TRBV11-2 and TRBJ2-1; D perhaps matches TRBD2 (7 bases). The CDR3 consists of 16 residues. The germline CDR1 and CDR2 sequences are SGHAT and FQNNGV. Trimming removed 2 bases from V and 0 bases from J, with 11 bases in between. The CDR3 sequence is CASSLRGDYSYNEQFF. The DNA of the CDR3 is TGTGCCAGCAGCTTAAGGGGGGACTACTCCTACAATGAGCAGTTCTTC.

This clonotype was seen ten or more times. The chain joins TRBV3-1 to TRBJ1-2, with no clear D. The V and J ends lost 0 bases and 3 bases respectively, with 8 bases between them. Germline V gives CDR1 LGHDT, CDR2 YNNKEL (reference sequence). The CDR3 runs 14 residues. As DNA, the CDR3 is TGTGCCAGCAGCCAAGAGTCGGGGTACTATGGCTACACCTTC. Translated, it gives CASSQESGYYGYTF.

This clonotype was seen at least ten times. This CDR3 reads CASSYSSYSNQPQHF. CDR3 nucleotides: TGTGCCAGCAGTTACTCGAGTTATAGCAATCAGCCCCAGCATTTT. This rearrangement joins TRBV6-2 or TRBV6-3 to TRBJ1-5; D ambiguous. Deletions cut 0 bases from V and 0 bases from J, with 6 bases between. The CDR3 contains 15 residues. In germline, CDR1 is MNHEY, CDR2 SVGEGT.

V gene TRBV2 combines with J gene TRBJ2-7, with D perhaps given as TRBD1 or TRBD2 (5 bases each). Trimming cost V 5 bases and J 1 base, with 15 bases left between them. The CDR3 sequence is 15 residues long. The germline V gene encodes CDR1 SNHLY and CDR2 FYNNEI. In DNA, the CDR3 is TGTGCCAGCAGTTTTGGGTGGGGGATATCCTACGAGCAGTACTTC. This gives the protein CASSFGWGISYEQYF.

There are many counts of this clonotype. The rearrangement joins TRBV2 to TRBJ1-1; D gene unclear. The germline V and J ends were trimmed by 7 bases and 2 bases, with 14 bases remaining between them. Germline CDR1 is SNHLY and CDR2 is FYNNEI. The CDR3 is made up of 14 amino acids. The CDR3 spells CASKGTTGNTEAFF. The DNA for the CDR3 is TGTGCCAGCAAAGGTACAACGGGAAACACTGAAGCTTTCTTT.

To note about this clonotype: An end of the junction differs from the germline gene, which may be a read error. The rearrangement links TRBV12-3 or TRBV12-4 to TRBJ1-3; no clear D. The CDR3 sequence is 13 residues long. In DNA, the CDR3 is TGTGCCAGCAGTTTCTATGGAGGAAACGCCATATATTTT. Translating gives CASSFYGGNAIYF.

This clonotype was counted at least ten times. The chain has TRBV19 and TRBJ2-1; the match to TRBD1 covers 7 bases. CDR1 is LNHDA and CDR2 is SQIVND in the germline V gene (reference sequence). J gave up 9 bases and V 6 bases, and 17 bases lay outside the gene matches. The CDR3 spans 16 residues. In DNA, the CDR3 is TGTGCCAGTAGCAAACTATGGGCTAGGGGGCGCGTTGAGCAGTTCTTC. Translation: CASSKLWARGRVEQFF.

This clonotype showed up just a few times. The genes are TRBV7-3 and TRBJ2-5; D is possibly TRBD1 (6 bases). Germline V gene sequence: CDR1 SGHTA, CDR2 FQGTGA. The V gene lost 5 bases and the J gene lost 5 bases, with 18 bases spanning the gap. The CDR3 sequence is 15 residues long. CDR3 bases: TGTGCCAGCAGCCATGGGGCCGACAGGTTGGAGACCCAGTACTTC. Amino acids: CASSHGADRLETQYF.

This clonotype was seen repeatedly, ten times or more. One junction end does not reproduce the germline sequence, and a read error may be involved. The chain carries TRBV11-2 and TRBJ1-2, with TRBD1 matching over 9 bases. Germline V lookup: CDR1 SGHAT, CDR2 FQNNGV. The CDR3 runs 14 residues. In nucleotides, the CDR3 is TGCGCCAGCAGCTTGGGGACAGGGAACTATGGCTACACCTTC. Protein product: CASSLGTGNYGYTF.

This sequence joins TRBV7-3 and TRBJ2-2; possibly TRBD2 for D (6 bases). CDR3 length equals 16 residues. V gave up 6 bases and J gave up 2 bases, with 16 bases separating them. Germline V gives CDR1 SGHTA, CDR2 FQGTGA. The CDR3 spells CASRAMRTTNTGELFF. CDR3 DNA: TGTGCCAGCAGGGCAATGAGGACTACTAACACCGGGGAGCTGTTTTTT.

This clonotype was counted at least ten times. The chain couples TRBV28 to TRBJ2-2; no firm D call. This CDR3 is built from 14 residues. Germline CDR1 reads MDHEN; CDR2 reads SYDVKM. V was pared by 3 bases and J by 4 bases, with 9 bases between. The CDR3 reads CASSLEGLTGELFF. The DNA of the CDR3 is TGTGCCAGCAGTTTGGAAGGGCTCACCGGGGAGCTGTTTTTT.